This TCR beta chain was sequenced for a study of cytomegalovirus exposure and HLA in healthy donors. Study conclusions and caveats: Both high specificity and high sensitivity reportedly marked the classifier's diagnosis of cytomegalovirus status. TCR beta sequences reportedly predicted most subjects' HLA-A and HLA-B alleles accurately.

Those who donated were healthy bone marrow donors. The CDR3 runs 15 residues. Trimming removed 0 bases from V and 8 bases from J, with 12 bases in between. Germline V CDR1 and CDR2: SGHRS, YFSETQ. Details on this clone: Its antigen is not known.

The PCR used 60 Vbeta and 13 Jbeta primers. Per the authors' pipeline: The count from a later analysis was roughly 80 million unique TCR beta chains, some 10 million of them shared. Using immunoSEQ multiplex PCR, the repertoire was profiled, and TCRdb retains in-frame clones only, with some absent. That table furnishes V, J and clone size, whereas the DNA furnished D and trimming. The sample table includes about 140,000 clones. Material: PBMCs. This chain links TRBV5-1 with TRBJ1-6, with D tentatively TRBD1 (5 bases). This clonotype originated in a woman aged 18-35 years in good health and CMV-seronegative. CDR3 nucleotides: TGCGCCAGCAGCTTGGTGACAGCTGGGGATTCACCCCTCCACTTT. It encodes CASSLVTAGDSPLHF.